This entry concerns a single TCR beta chain. The target antigen is unknown. This sample is drawn from a study of beta chain features in type 1 diabetes. Study findings and constraints: The study found fewer insertions and more deletions at VDJ junctions in type 1 diabetes patients.

Reverse transcription of all isolated RNA meant that expressed TCRB transcripts were sequenced. The data were produced by immunoSEQ multiplex PCR, yet TCRdb's version contains in-frame clones alone and is incomplete. The sample has around 250,000 clones, around 26% seen once; the top ten hold roughly 4%. The CDR3 loop spans 12 amino acids. Germline CDR1 is GTSNPN and CDR2 is SVGIG (reference sequence). V lost 4 bases and J lost 4, with 10 bases in between. The genes are TRBV30 and TRBJ1-2; D is possibly TRBD1 (6 bases). The sequencing input was central memory CD4+ T cells from blood. The receptor was isolated from a man under 40 in good health. The CDR3 spells CAWIGGGYGYTF. The CDR3 region has the DNA TGTGCCTGGATAGGGGGTGGCTATGGCTACACCTTC.